Shown below are 26 T cell receptor beta chains from a single sample sequenced in a study of T cell repertoires and HLA-DP antigens. Assay used: immunoSEQ multiplex PCR; TCRdb lists only in-frame clones, some missing. The data hold about 89,000 clones, with 86% observed a single time. Antigens of these TCRs are unknown. The sequenced sample consisted of CD4+ T cells from PBMCs. These receptors all come from a man aged 50 to 59 in good health and CMV-seronegative.

This clone showed up just once. J is TRBJ2-7 and V is TRBV19; 11 bases map to TRBD2. CDR3 length equals 18 residues. Germline V gene sequence: CDR1 LNHDA, CDR2 SQIVND (reference sequence). V gave up 5 bases and J gave up 4 bases; unmatched junction bases: 16. CDR3 bases: TGTGCCAGTAGTCGAGTGGCTAGCGGGAGGACACCCCCTTACGAGCAGTACTTC. Translating gives CASSRVASGRTPPYEQYF.

This clone was recorded only once. The J gene is TRBJ2-7, the V gene TRBV5-4; 7 bases agree with TRBD2. This CDR3 is built from 14 residues. Germline V CDR1 and CDR2: SGHNT, YYREEE (reference sequence). After removal of 0 bases from V and 3 bases from J, the junction contained 3 bases not matched to a gene. This chain's CDR3 is CASSLDRGVYEQYF. The CDR3 DNA reads as TGTGCCAGCAGCTTGGATCGGGGGGTCTACGAGCAGTACTTC.

The chain carries TRBV11-2 and TRBJ2-1; maybe TRBD2 (5 bases). Trimming shortened V by 3 bases and J by 10 bases, and 10 bases separated the two germline ends. Germline-derived CDR1 and CDR2 are SGHAT and FQNNGV. The CDR3 spans 12 residues. The chain's CDR3 is CASSFGGGEQFF. Here the CDR3 DNA reads TGTGCCAGCAGCTTTGGTGGCGGGGAGCAGTTCTTC.

The chain carries TRBV4-3 and TRBJ1-3; D not resolved. Germline V gene data show CDR1 as LGHNA and CDR2 as YSLEER. This CDR3 has 14 residues. The V and J ends lost 2 bases and 1 base respectively, with 6 bases between them. The CDR3 spells CASSQLSSGNTIYF. The CDR3 nucleotides read TGCGCCAGCAGCCAATTGAGTTCTGGAAACACCATATATTTT.

The chain links TRBV19 to TRBJ2-3, with 9 nucleotides matching TRBD1. The V and J ends lost 5 bases and 4 bases, in that order; junction bases with no gene match: 7. CDR1 is LNHDA and CDR2 is SQIVND in the germline V gene (reference sequence). This CDR3 contains 15 residues. Here the CDR3 DNA reads TGTGCCAGTAGTGGAGGGACAGGGCTGGCAGATACGCAGTATTTT. Protein sequence: CASSGGTGLADTQYF. Full variable domain (missing parts from reference TRBV19 and TRBJ2-3): DGGITQSPKYLFRKEGQNVTLSCEQNLNHDAMYWYRQDPGQGLRLIYYSQIVNDFQKGDIAEGYSVSREKKESFPLTVTSAQKNPTAFYLCASSGGTGLADTQYFGPGTRLTVL.

The gene calls are TRBV11-3 and TRBJ1-2, with D uncertain. Deletions cut 3 bases from V and 4 bases from J, with 15 bases between. This CDR3 is built from 15 residues. Germline lookup yields CDR1 SGHNT and CDR2 YENEEA. This CDR3 is CASSLKDTWGYGYTF. CDR3 bases: TGTGCCAGCAGCTTGAAAGACACCTGGGGCTATGGCTACACCTTC. Filled out from reference TRBV11-3 and TRBJ1-2, the complete variable domain reads EAGVVQSPRYKIIEKKQPVAFWCNPISGHNTLYWYLQNLGQGPELLIRYENEEAVDDSQLPKDRFSAERLKGVDSTLKIQPAELGDSAVYLCASSLKDTWGYGYTFGSGTRLTVV.

This clone appeared a single time. The rearrangement joins TRBV10-3 to TRBJ2-3; the match to TRBD2 covers 7 bases. The CDR3 loop spans 14 amino acids. Trimming removed 3 bases from V and 4 bases from J; junction bases left unmatched: 4. CDR1 and CDR2 from the germline V gene are ENHRY and SYGVKD. DNA of the CDR3: TGTGCCATCAGTGAAGTGGGAGGGGCAGATACGCAGTATTTT. It codes for CAISEVGGADTQYF.

This chain links TRBV7-6 with TRBJ2-1; D might be TRBD1 or TRBD2, each matching 5 bases. Germline CDR1 SGHVS, CDR2 FNYEAQ. V was pared by 2 bases and J by 8 bases, with 7 bases between. This CDR3 has 12 residues. Written as DNA, the CDR3 is TGTGCCAGCAGCTTAAGGGGAGATGAGCAGTTCTTC. Translation gives CASSLRGDEQFF. Full variable domain (outside the CDR3, taken from reference TRBV7-6 and TRBJ2-1): GAGVSQSPRYKVTKRGQDVALRCDPISGHVSLYWYRQALGQGPEFLTYFNYEAQQDKSGLPNDRFSAERPEGSISTLTIQRTEQRDSAMYRCASSLRGDEQFFGPGTRLTVL.

This chain links TRBV7-9 with TRBJ1-4, with D tentatively TRBD1 (6 bases). The ends were cut back, 5 bases at V and 8 bases at J, with 15 bases in the middle. The CDR3 has 14 amino acids. Germline V CDR1 and CDR2: SEHNR, FQNEAQ (reference sequence). The CDR3 nucleotides read TGTGCCAGCAGCCAACTGACAGGATCCGAAAAACTGTTTTTT. This codes for CASSQLTGSEKLFF.

This sequence joins TRBV28 and TRBJ2-3, with D unclear. CDR3 size: 14 residues. The V end lost 2 bases, the J end lost 0 bases, and 6 bases lay between the germline ends. CDR1 is MDHEN and CDR2 is SYDVKM in the germline V gene. The CDR3 sequence: CASSLQTSTDTQYF. The CDR3 DNA reads as TGTGCCAGCAGTTTACAGACAAGCACAGATACGCAGTATTTT.

This chain uses TRBV4-1 with TRBJ2-7; 8 nucleotides agree with TRBD2. Germline lookup yields CDR1 MGHRA and CDR2 YSYEKL. Trimming removed 0 bases from V and 2 bases from J; junction bases left unmatched: 3. The CDR3 has 15 residues. The CDR3 loop reads CASSQDPGGTYEQYF. The CDR3 coding sequence is TGCGCCAGCAGCCAAGACCCGGGAGGGACCTACGAGCAGTACTTC.

J is TRBJ2-7 and V is TRBV5-1; 7 nucleotides agree with TRBD1. The trim removed 1 base at V and 3 bases at J, leaving 4 bases unmatched. This CDR3 spans 14 amino acids. Per germline, CDR1 SGHRS and CDR2 YFSETQ. The CDR3 sequence is CASSLIAGGYEQYF. The CDR3 DNA reads as TGCGCCAGCAGCTTGATCGCAGGGGGCTACGAGCAGTACTTC.

The CDR3 loop is CASSLGQANTEAFF. The CDR3 DNA is TGTGCCAGCAGCCTGGGACAGGCGAACACTGAAGCTTTCTTT. The V and J genes are TRBV7-2 and TRBJ1-1; TRBD1 agrees at 8 bases. V lost 5 bases to trimming and J lost 1 base; unmatched junction nucleotides: 3. The germline gives CDR1 SGHTA, CDR2 FQGNSA. The CDR3 has 14 amino acids.

The J gene is TRBJ2-5, the V gene TRBV5-4; D might be TRBD1 (6 bases). The end of the DNA fits TRBJ2-7 better, so the J call may be wrong. This CDR3 region has 13 residues. Germline V gene lookup returns CDR1 SGHNT and CDR2 YYREEE (reference sequence). CDR3 loop: CASSFIHRDEQYF. For the CDR3, the DNA is TGTGCCAGCAGCTTTATCCACAGGGACGAGCAGTACTTC.

As to this clone: The junction differs from germline at one of its ends, possibly a read error. This chain connects TRBV7-7 to TRBJ2-5, with unresolved D. Germline CDR1 SSHAT, CDR2 FNYEAQ (reference sequence). This CDR3 comprises 15 residues. The CDR3 DNA sequence: TGTGCTAGCAGCCGTGAATTAGTGGACCAAGAGACCCAGTACTTC. Its translation is CASSRELVDQETQYF.

This chain joins TRBV4-3 and TRBJ2-1, with 7 bases identical to TRBD1. This CDR3 is built from 16 residues. Germline loops: CDR1 LGHNA, CDR2 YSLEER. V shed 0 bases and J 2 bases; nucleotides not matched to a gene: 4. CDR3 DNA: TGCGCCAGCAGCCAAGATCGAGGGGGCACCTACAATGAGCAGTTCTTC. This sequence encodes CASSQDRGGTYNEQFF.

This rearrangement joins TRBV11-2 to TRBJ2-7, with a weak D call TRBD1 (5 bases). CDR1 and CDR2 (germline): SGHAT, FQNNGV. V shed 1 base and J shed 0 bases, with 13 bases lying between them. The CDR3 totals 16 residues. The DNA of the CDR3 is TGTGCCAGCAGCTTAGGGGGCGCGGCCCACTCCTACGAGCAGTACTTC. Its protein product is CASSLGGAAHSYEQYF. Looking up the rest from reference TRBV11-2 and TRBJ2-7 gives the full variable domain: EAGVAQSPRYKIIEKRQSVAFWCNPISGHATLYWYQQILGQGPKLLIQFQNNGVVDDSQLPKDRFSAERLKGVDSTLKIQPAKLEDSAVYLCASSLGGAAHSYEQYFGPGTRLTVT.

The V gene is TRBV19, the J gene TRBJ2-7, with 10 bases lining up with TRBD2. Per the germline V gene, CDR1 is LNHDA and CDR2 is SQIVND (reference sequence). This CDR3 comprises 13 residues. With 7 bases clipped from V and 6 bases from J, the junction kept 6 bases outside the gene matches. CDR3 amino acids: CASTSGTSVEQYF. For the CDR3, the DNA is TGTGCCAGTACTTCAGGGACTAGCGTCGAGCAGTACTTC. The full variable domain, in which reference TRBV19 and TRBJ2-7 provide the parts outside the CDR3, is DGGITQSPKYLFRKEGQNVTLSCEQNLNHDAMYWYRQDPGQGLRLIYYSQIVNDFQKGDIAEGYSVSREKKESFPLTVTSAQKNPTAFYLCASTSGTSVEQYFGPGTRLTVT.

This clone has just a few counts. The rearrangement joins TRBV29-1 to TRBJ1-1; 8 bases match TRBD1. The V gene's germline CDR1 is SQVTM and CDR2 ANQGSEA. There are 14 residues in the CDR3. The V segment lost 5 bases and the J segment 4 bases; nucleotides outside the gene matches: 9. DNA of the CDR3: TGCAGCGTTATTCTTGGACAGGGATCCACTGAAGCTTTCTTT. This encodes CSVILGQGSTEAFF. The full variable domain, rest sourced from reference TRBV29-1 and TRBJ1-1, is SAVISQKPSRDICQRGTSLTIQCQVDSQVTMMFWYRQQPGQSLTLIATANQGSEATYESGFVIDKFPISRPNLTFSTLTVSNMSPEDSSIYLCSVILGQGSTEAFFGQGTRLTVV.

V gene TRBV28 combines with J gene TRBJ1-4; no firm D call. With 6 bases removed from V and 5 bases from J, the gap between germline ends came to 16 bases. The V gene's germline CDR1 is MDHEN and CDR2 SYDVKM. The CDR3 runs to 15 residues. CDR3 in DNA: TGTGCCAGCAGCTCCCCCGGCACCCGAAATGAAAAACTGTTTTTT. It is translated as CASSSPGTRNEKLFF.

The chain is built from TRBV6-1 and TRBJ1-2, with D unresolved. Germline CDR1 is MNHNS and CDR2 is SASEGT. Trimming removed 8 bases from V and 2 bases from J, with 9 bases in between. The CDR3 is 12 amino acids. CDR3 sequence: CASRELNYGYTF. As DNA, the CDR3 is TGTGCCAGCCGGGAGTTAAACTATGGCTACACCTTC.

The chain employs TRBV19 and TRBJ2-7; 12 bases align to TRBD2. Germline CDR1 and CDR2: LNHDA and SQIVND (reference sequence). The CDR3 length is 15 residues. The V and J ends lost 6 bases and 2 bases, in that order; junction bases with no gene match: 5. In nucleotides, the CDR3 is TGTGCCAGTAGCACACTAGCGGGAGGCACCTACGAGCAGTACTTC. Translation: CASSTLAGGTYEQYF.

V gene TRBV10-2 combines with J gene TRBJ2-7, with a possible D match to TRBD2 (5 bases). With 7 bases removed from V and 0 bases from J, the gap between germline ends came to 10 bases. The CDR3 covers 13 residues. Germline values: CDR1 WSHSY, CDR2 SAAADI. The CDR3 region is CASNRGSSYEQYF. CDR3 in DNA: TGCGCCAGCAACCGAGGGAGCTCCTACGAGCAGTACTTC.

The chain employs TRBV5-4 and TRBJ1-2; D is possibly TRBD1 (6 bases). The CDR3 is made up of 13 amino acids. Germline V gene lookup returns CDR1 SGHNT and CDR2 YYREEE (reference sequence). Deletions cut 5 bases from V and 8 bases from J, with 16 bases between. In DNA, the CDR3 is TGTGCCAGCAGACAACAGGGTGCCGGGGGCTACACCTTC. Translating gives CASRQQGAGGYTF.

The V gene is TRBV19, the J gene TRBJ2-3; 10 nucleotides line up with TRBD2. J gave up 3 bases and V 5 bases, and 5 bases lay outside the gene matches. CDR1 is LNHDA, CDR2 SQIVND, per germline (reference sequence). The CDR3 contains 15 residues. The chain's CDR3 is CASSRVAGGTDTQYF. The CDR3 DNA reads as TGTGCCAGTAGTCGAGTAGCGGGAGGAACAGATACGCAGTATTTT.

This clone was seen only once. The rearrangement joins TRBV4-2 to TRBJ2-2; 8 nucleotides match TRBD2. Losses at the gene ends were 8 bases for V and 3 bases for J; bases not matched to a gene: 14. In germline, CDR1 is LGHNA, CDR2 YNFKEQ. The CDR3 has 17 amino acids. The CDR3 nucleotides are TGTGCCAGCGCCACCACTTCCGCGGGAGGATACACCGGGGAGCTGTTTTTT. Protein: CASATTSAGGYTGELFF.